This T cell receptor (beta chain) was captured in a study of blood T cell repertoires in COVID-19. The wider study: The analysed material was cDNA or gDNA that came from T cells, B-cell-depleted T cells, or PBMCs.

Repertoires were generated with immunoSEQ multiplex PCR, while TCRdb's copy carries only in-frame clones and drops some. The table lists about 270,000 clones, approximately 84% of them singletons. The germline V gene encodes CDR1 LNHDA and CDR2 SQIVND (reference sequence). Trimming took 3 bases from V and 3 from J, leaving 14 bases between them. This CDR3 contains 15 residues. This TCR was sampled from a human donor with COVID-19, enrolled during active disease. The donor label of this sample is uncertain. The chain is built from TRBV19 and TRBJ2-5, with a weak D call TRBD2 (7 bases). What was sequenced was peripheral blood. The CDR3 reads CASSISAGAEETQYF. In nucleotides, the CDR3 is TGTGCCAGTAGTATCAGTGCGGGGGCAGAAGAGACCCAGTACTTC. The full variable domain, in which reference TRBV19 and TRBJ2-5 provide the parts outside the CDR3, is DGGITQSPKYLFRKEGQNVTLSCEQNLNHDAMYWYRQDPGQGLRLIYYSQIVNDFQKGDIAEGYSVSREKKESFPLTVTSAQKNPTAFYLCASSISAGAEETQYFGPGTRLLVL.